This T cell receptor beta chain was recorded in a study of CD8 T cells in Susac syndrome. CDR3 length: 17 amino acids. CDR1 and CDR2 (germline): SNHLY, FYNNEI. V lost 6 bases and J lost 6; bases outside the gene matches: 10. A single count supports this clonotype. RNA was extracted with the RNeasy kit, and a quantity of roughly 0.45 to 1 ug was reverse transcribed using random hexamers. TCRdb re-derived calls from the immunoSEQ multiplex PCR reads in MiXCR, one entry per CDR3 protein. Of some 180,000 distinct CDR3 sequences in the sample, 90% to 95% are singletons; the top ten hold approximately 0.09%.

The chain employs TRBV2 and TRBJ1-6; 11 nucleotides agree with TRBD1. The sequence came from a human donor with Susac syndrome. Sample: CD4+ T cells from PBMCs. For the CDR3, the DNA is TGTGCCAGCAGCGAGGAGGGACAGGGGGTTTCTAATTCACCCCTCCACTTT. Its translation is CASSEEGQGVSNSPLHF.